A single sample is the source of the 32 T cell receptor beta chains below, sequenced in a study of OX40 agonist ivuxolimab in advanced cancers. The library was produced with the immunoSEQ multiplex PCR assay. TCRdb provides this immuneACCESS table in a form limited to in-frame rearrangements. Some clones are lacking; in checked studies, under half of them reflect an unresolved V gene, and why the rest are absent is not known. In all, the sample holds 20,000 to 25,000 clones, and approximately 86% of those were seen once. Together, the top ten hold roughly 25% of the sample. Material: CD4+ or CD8+ T cells sorted from blood, obtained in a trial of the OX40 agonist ivuxolimab. The source of these receptors is an adult with an advanced solid tumor such as melanoma, head and neck, liver or kidney cancer.

This clone was seen only once. Here the CDR3 reads CASSQELAGGYNEQFF. Written as DNA, the CDR3 is TGTGCCAGCAGCCAAGAATTAGCGGGAGGGTACAATGAGCAGTTCTTC. This chain connects TRBV4-2 to TRBJ2-1; 11 nucleotides line up with TRBD2. Germline CDR1 is LGHNA and CDR2 is YNFKEQ. The CDR3 sequence is 16 residues long. The trim removed 0 bases at V and 4 bases at J, leaving 2 bases unmatched.

The chain links TRBV7-8 to TRBJ2-3, with 7 bases matching TRBD2. V lost 2 bases and J lost 4; bases outside the gene matches: 3. The germline V gene has CDR1 SGHVS and CDR2 FQNEAQ. The CDR3 is 14 amino acids. The CDR3 DNA is TGTGCCAGCAGCTTAACGGCGGGAGCAGATACGCAGTATTTT. Its protein product is CASSLTAGADTQYF. Based on the CDR3 plus reference TRBV7-8 and TRBJ2-3, the full variable domain is GAGVSQSPRYKVAKRGQDVALRCDPISGHVSLFWYQQALGQGPEFLTYFQNEAQLDKSGLPSDRFFAERPEGSVSTLKIQRTQQEDSAVYLCASSLTAGADTQYFGPGTRLTVL.

V usage is TRBV7-9 and J usage is TRBJ1-6, with 7 bases matching TRBD1. The junction had 2 bases not matched to a gene; V was cut back by 1 base and J by 14 bases. The CDR3 runs 12 residues. Germline assignment: CDR1 SEHNR and CDR2 FQNEAQ (reference sequence). The CDR3 coding sequence is TGTGCCAGCAGCTTAGAGGGGGCCACCCTCCACTTT. Residues: CASSLEGATLHF. The full variable domain, rest sourced from reference TRBV7-9 and TRBJ1-6, is DTGVSQNPRHKITKRGQNVTFRCDPISEHNRLYWYRQTLGQGPEFLTYFQNEAQLEKSRLLSDRFSAERPKGSFSTLEIQRTEQGDSAMYLCASSLEGATLHFGNGTRLTVT.

The chain carries TRBV19 and TRBJ1-1; tentatively, D is TRBD1 (6 bases). CDR3 length equals 16 residues. V was cut by 7 bases and J by 0 bases, with 18 bases left in between. Germline V lookup: CDR1 LNHDA, CDR2 SQIVND (reference sequence). The CDR3 spells CASTQGRGIMNTEAFF. The CDR3 DNA follows: TGTGCCAGTACCCAAGGGAGGGGGATAATGAACACTGAAGCTTTCTTT.

CDR3 protein: CASSLYLVQPQHF. DNA of the CDR3: TGTGCCAGCAGCTTGTACCTGGTTCAGCCCCAGCATTTT. The V and J genes are TRBV5-6 and TRBJ1-5; D not certain. Trimming cost V 1 base and J 6 bases, with 8 bases left between them. The CDR3 runs to 13 residues. Germline assignment: CDR1 SGHDT and CDR2 YYEEEE.

This sequence joins TRBV5-1 and TRBJ2-7; no firm D call. The CDR3 length is 15 residues. Trimming shortened V by 3 bases and J by 1 base, and 14 bases separated the two germline ends. Germline-derived CDR1 and CDR2 are SGHRS and YFSETQ. The CDR3 sequence is CASSSLGPPSYEQYF. The CDR3 DNA reads TGCGCCAGCAGCTCCCTCGGGCCACCATCCTACGAGCAGTACTTC.

The chain recombines TRBV14 with TRBJ2-7, with D hard to call. This CDR3 has 13 amino acids. The V end was cut by 0 bases, the J end by 3 bases, with 6 bases between. Per germline, CDR1 SGHDN and CDR2 FVKESK. The CDR3: CASSQDVVYEQYF. CDR3 DNA sequence: TGTGCCAGCAGCCAAGATGTCGTCTACGAGCAGTACTTC.

The chain uses TRBV7-2 and TRBJ1-2; 9 nucleotides agree with TRBD1. With 5 bases clipped from V and 5 bases from J, the junction kept 6 bases outside the gene matches. The CDR3 is 14 residues long. Germline lookup yields CDR1 SGHTA and CDR2 FQGNSA. The chain's CDR3 is CASSAKTGGYGYTF. CDR3 DNA sequence: TGTGCCAGCAGCGCGAAGACAGGGGGGTATGGCTACACCTTC.

This rearrangement joins TRBV28 to TRBJ2-1; D remains unclear. The CDR3 has 13 amino acids. Germline CDR1 is MDHEN and CDR2 is SYDVKM. The germline V and J ends were trimmed by 3 bases and 2 bases, with 5 bases remaining between them. For the CDR3, the DNA is TGTGCCAGCAGTTTTTCACCCTACAATGAGCAGTTCTTC. This translates into CASSFSPYNEQFF.

This chain uses TRBV2 with TRBJ1-2; 7 nucleotides align to TRBD1. With V trimmed by 4 bases and J by 4 bases, 9 bases remained unmatched. Germline V gene data show CDR1 as SNHLY and CDR2 as FYNNEI. CDR3 length: 15 residues. In DNA form, the CDR3 reads TGTGCCAGCAGTGGCTCAGGGGGATACGGCTATGGCTACACCTTC. The encoded protein is CASSGSGGYGYGYTF.

The rearrangement links TRBV4-3 to TRBJ2-7; D may correspond to TRBD1 or TRBD2 (5 bases each). The CDR3 sequence is 16 residues long. Germline assignment: CDR1 LGHNA and CDR2 YSLEER. Trimming pared 0 bases from V and 0 bases from J, leaving 12 bases between. CDR3 protein: CASSQDLRGVSYEQYF. The DNA for the CDR3 is TGCGCCAGCAGCCAAGATCTGAGAGGGGTCTCCTACGAGCAGTACTTC.

The V gene is TRBV5-6, the J gene TRBJ2-5, with 10 bases lining up with TRBD1. Germline V lookup: CDR1 SGHDT, CDR2 YYEEEE. The CDR3 contains 15 residues. Losses at the gene ends were 2 bases for V and 6 bases for J; bases not matched to a gene: 7. As DNA, the CDR3 is TGTGCCAGCAGCTTCGGGACAGGGGAGGCGAAGACCCAGTACTTC. It encodes CASSFGTGEAKTQYF.

This chain connects TRBV30 to TRBJ1-4; unclear D gene. CDR3 length equals 13 residues. V was shortened by 8 bases and J by 2 bases, with 12 bases between the two germline ends. Germline V gene lookup returns CDR1 GTSNPN and CDR2 SVGIG (reference sequence). The CDR3 bases are TGTGCCCGGATTCGTGGGACTAATGAAAAACTGTTTTTT. Amino acid sequence: CARIRGTNEKLFF.

The chain has TRBV7-8 and TRBJ2-7, with D possibly TRBD1 on 6 matching bases. The germline CDR1 and CDR2 sequences are SGHVS and FQNEAQ. Trimming stripped 3 bases from V and 2 bases from J, with 8 bases between. The CDR3 loop spans 13 amino acids. CDR3: CASSLNRAYEQYF. The CDR3 DNA follows: TGTGCCAGCAGCTTGAACAGGGCCTACGAGCAGTACTTC.

The chain employs TRBV7-9 and TRBJ2-7; D may be TRBD2 (6 bases). Trimming shortened V by 5 bases and J by 1 base, and 12 bases separated the two germline ends. There are 14 residues in the CDR3. Germline CDR1 reads SEHNR; CDR2 reads FQNEAQ (reference sequence). This CDR3 reads CASSIRGNSYEQYF. In DNA, the CDR3 is TGTGCCAGCAGCATACGGGGGAATTCCTACGAGCAGTACTTC.

The rearrangement uses TRBV9 and TRBJ1-2, with D hard to call. Germline V CDR1 and CDR2: SGDLS, YYNGEE. Trimming stripped 0 bases from V and 4 bases from J, with 10 bases between. The CDR3 is 14 amino acids. CDR3 nucleotide sequence: TGTGCCAGCAGCGTAGGGGGAGGCAGCTATGGCTACACCTTC. This translates into CASSVGGGSYGYTF.

Worth noting for this clone: The junction does not match germline at one end; this may be a read error. The rearrangement joins TRBV7-7 to TRBJ2-1; 10 positions match TRBD2. CDR1 and CDR2 from the germline V gene are SSHAT and FNYEAQ (reference sequence). The CDR3 runs to 16 residues. DNA of the CDR3: TGTGCTAGCAGCTTACGTAGCGGGGGGTCGCGGAATGAGCAGTTCTTC. Residues: CASSLRSGGSRNEQFF. The full variable domain, with the rest looked up from reference TRBV7-7 and TRBJ2-1, is GAGVSQSPRYKVTKRGQDVTLRCDPISSHATLYWYQQALGQGPEFLTYFNYEAQPDKSGLPSDRFSAERPEGSISTLTIQRTEQRDSAMYRCASSLRSGGSRNEQFFGPGTRLTVL.

The V gene is TRBV10-3, the J gene TRBJ1-2; weak D call: TRBD1 (5 bases). This CDR3 spans 17 amino acids. V was cut by 3 bases and J by 4 bases, with 21 bases left in between. Per the germline V gene, CDR1 is ENHRY and CDR2 is SYGVKD. The CDR3 is CAISDEGFSGGSYGYTF. CDR3 DNA: TGTGCCATCAGTGATGAGGGTTTCAGCGGGGGAAGCTATGGCTACACCTTC.

The chain employs TRBV27 and TRBJ2-7, with 8 nucleotides matching TRBD1. The trim removed 5 bases at V and 7 bases at J, leaving 4 bases unmatched. The CDR3 spans 12 residues. Per the germline V gene, CDR1 is MNHEY and CDR2 is SMNVEV (reference sequence). The chain's CDR3 is CASSARQGEQYF. CDR3 in DNA: TGTGCCAGCAGTGCGCGACAGGGGGAGCAGTACTTC.

V is TRBV5-1 and J is TRBJ1-2; D unresolved. The V gene lost 4 bases and the J gene lost 3 bases, with 7 bases spanning the gap. Germline CDR1 is SGHRS and CDR2 is YFSETQ. The CDR3 spans 12 residues. The CDR3 region is CASSRDDYGYTF. The CDR3 DNA reads TGCGCCAGCAGCCGAGATGACTATGGCTACACCTTC.

The V gene is TRBV19, the J gene TRBJ2-7, with D possibly matching TRBD2 (5 bases). CDR3 length equals 14 residues. The V end lost 8 bases, the J end lost 5 bases, and 19 bases lay between the germline ends. Germline V CDR1 and CDR2: LNHDA, SQIVND (reference sequence). The CDR3 protein is CASSTAGVINEQYF. The CDR3 DNA follows: TGTGCCAGTTCCACGGCCGGGGTTATCAACGAGCAGTACTTC.

This clone was counted a single time. This chain uses TRBV27 with TRBJ1-1; 8 positions match TRBD1. Germline CDR1 MNHEY, CDR2 SMNVEV (reference sequence). Trimming removed 4 bases from V and 5 bases from J; junction bases left unmatched: 9. This CDR3 has 15 amino acids. CDR3 nucleotides: TGTGCCAGCAGTTACCACCAGGGGGCGGCTACTGAAGCTTTCTTT. Protein sequence: CASSYHQGAATEAFF.

CDR3 loop: CASSLAPVSTDTQYF. The CDR3 bases are TGTGCCAGCAGCTTAGCCCCAGTTAGCACAGATACGCAGTATTTT. This chain uses TRBV7-8 with TRBJ2-3; D call uncertain. The CDR3 sequence is 15 residues long. The germline V and J ends were trimmed by 0 bases and 0 bases, with 7 bases remaining between them. Germline V gives CDR1 SGHVS, CDR2 FQNEAQ. The variable domain in full, with the rest retrieved from reference TRBV7-8 and TRBJ2-3, is GAGVSQSPRYKVAKRGQDVALRCDPISGHVSLFWYQQALGQGPEFLTYFQNEAQLDKSGLPSDRFFAERPEGSVSTLKIQRTQQEDSAVYLCASSLAPVSTDTQYFGPGTRLTVL.

V usage is TRBV10-2 and J usage is TRBJ2-5; tentatively, D is TRBD1 or TRBD2 (5 bases each). Germline values: CDR1 WSHSY, CDR2 SAAADI. This CDR3 has 12 amino acids. V lost 8 bases to trimming and J lost 1 base, with 8 bases between them. This chain's CDR3 is CASGTSQETQYF. The CDR3 DNA follows: TGCGCCAGCGGGACGTCCCAAGAGACCCAGTACTTC.

There are a few counts of this clone. As DNA, the CDR3 is TGTGCCAGCAGTGAGAGGACTAGCGGGCCTGAAGCGCAGTATTTT. Encoded protein: CASSERTSGPEAQYF. V gene TRBV7-3 combines with J gene TRBJ2-3; 11 nucleotides agree with TRBD2. The CDR3 has 15 amino acids. V gave up 6 bases and J gave up 10 bases; unmatched junction bases: 12. Looked up from germline, CDR1 is SGHTA and CDR2 is FQGTGA. Looking up the rest from reference TRBV7-3 and TRBJ2-3 gives the full variable domain: GAGVSQTPSNKVTEKGKYVELRCDPISGHTALYWYRQSLGQGPEFLIYFQGTGAADDSGLPNDRFFAVRPEGSVSTLKIQRTERGDSAVYLCASSERTSGPEAQYFGPGTRLTVL.

The gene calls are TRBV30 and TRBJ2-7; D tentatively fits TRBD1 or TRBD2 (5 bases each). The V end lost 1 base, the J end lost 1 base, and 8 bases lay between the germline ends. The CDR3 is 13 amino acids. Germline CDR1 reads GTSNPN; CDR2 reads SVGIG (reference sequence). The CDR3 DNA reads as TGTGCCTGGAGTGAGGGACGGTCCTACGAGCAGTACTTC. Protein product: CAWSEGRSYEQYF.

The CDR3 DNA reads TGTGCCAGCAGCTTGTTAAGGGACGACACTGAAGCTTTCTTT. This gives the protein CASSLLRDDTEAFF. V and J are TRBV5-6 and TRBJ1-1; a possible D gene is TRBD1 (5 bases). This CDR3 region has 14 residues. Trimming stripped 1 base from V and 3 bases from J, with 10 bases between. Germline CDR1 and CDR2: SGHDT and YYEEEE. Full variable domain (rest looked up from reference TRBV5-6 and TRBJ1-1): DAGVTQSPTHLIKTRGQQVTLRCSPKSGHDTVSWYQQALGQGPQFIFQYYEEEERQRGNFPDRFSGHQFPNYSSELNVNALLLGDSALYLCASSLLRDDTEAFFGQGTRLTVV.

This chain uses TRBV18 with TRBJ2-3; unclear D gene. Per the germline V gene, CDR1 is KGHSH and CDR2 is LQKENI. This CDR3 spans 13 amino acids. V gave up 0 bases and J gave up 2 bases, with 3 bases separating them. CDR3 residues: CASSPPYTDTQYF. The CDR3 coding sequence is TGTGCCAGCTCACCACCCTACACAGATACGCAGTATTTT.

The chain's CDR3 is CASSLSGGSPLHF. DNA for the CDR3: TGTGCCAGCAGTTTATCGGGCGGATCACCCCTCCACTTT. The chain is built from TRBV27 and TRBJ1-6; D not certain. Germline V lookup: CDR1 MNHEY, CDR2 SMNVEV (reference sequence). The CDR3 extends over 13 amino acids. Trimming removed 0 bases at V and 10 bases at J, with 7 bases between.

The chain employs TRBV6-5 and TRBJ2-5; 11 nucleotides match TRBD2. From germline, CDR1 is MNHEY and CDR2 SVGAGI. Trimming cost V 0 bases and J 4 bases; bases outside gene matches: 4. This CDR3 contains 16 residues. Here the CDR3 DNA reads TGTGCCAGCAGTTACTCAGATACTAGCGGGGGAGAGACCCAGTACTTC. It yields the protein CASSYSDTSGGETQYF.

The gene calls are TRBV7-3 and TRBJ2-2; D may be TRBD1 (6 bases). CDR3 size: 20 residues. Germline V gene data show CDR1 as SGHTA and CDR2 as FQGTGA. The V and J ends lost 4 bases and 4 bases respectively, with 28 bases between them. CDR3: CASSSLEPINRDIFTGELFF. The CDR3 region has the DNA TGTGCCAGCAGCTCACTAGAACCAATAAACCGGGACATCTTCACCGGGGAGCTGTTTTTT.

This rearrangement joins TRBV7-9 to TRBJ2-7; D unclear. Trimming cost V 4 bases and J 3 bases, with 13 bases left between them. The CDR3 loop spans 14 amino acids. The germline gives CDR1 SEHNR, CDR2 FQNEAQ (reference sequence). The CDR3 DNA sequence: TGTGCCAGCAGCTCTTTCGAGGTTTTCTACGAGCAGTACTTC. Translating it yields CASSSFEVFYEQYF. The entire variable domain, with the rest obtained from reference TRBV7-9 and TRBJ2-7, is as follows: DTGVSQNPRHKITKRGQNVTFRCDPISEHNRLYWYRQTLGQGPEFLTYFQNEAQLEKSRLLSDRFSAERPKGSFSTLEIQRTEQGDSAMYLCASSSFEVFYEQYFGPGTRLTVT.